A single sample is the source of the 8 T cell receptor beta chains below, sequenced in a study of brain T cells in children with intractable seizures. Clones were sequenced by immunoSEQ multiplex PCR, and TCRdb holds only the in-frame ones, with some missing. The repertoire consists of 80,000 or so clones, with under 95% occurring once and the leading ten covering less than 2%. Sample: peripheral blood, taken at surgery. The receptors derive from a boy younger than two with tuberous sclerosis and intractable seizures.

About this clone: This CDR3 is also generated by other DNA sequences in the sample. The rearrangement joins TRBV6-5 to TRBJ1-2; TRBD1 is a possible D gene (5 bases). CDR3 length equals 14 residues. Trimming removed 0 bases at V and 4 bases at J, with 9 bases between. In germline, CDR1 is MNHEY, CDR2 SVGAGI. The CDR3 spells CASSYSTGGYGYTF. DNA of the CDR3: TGTGCCAGCAGTTACTCGACCGGGGGCTATGGCTACACCTTC.

The V call is TRBV10-3, the J call TRBJ2-5; D is ambiguous. CDR3 length equals 13 residues. Trimming took 3 bases from V and 5 from J, leaving 10 bases between them. Germline lookup yields CDR1 ENHRY and CDR2 SYGVKD. CDR3 residues: CAISDEGEETQYF. CDR3 bases: TGTGCCATCAGTGACGAAGGCGAGGAGACCCAGTACTTC.

Only one count was recorded for this clone. The chain couples TRBV28 to TRBJ1-6; 8 nucleotides line up with TRBD1. This CDR3 spans 17 amino acids. From germline, CDR1 is MDHEN and CDR2 SYDVKM. V lost 2 bases, J lost 7 bases, and 10 bases stayed unmatched. In DNA form, the CDR3 reads TGTGCCAGCAGTTTACGTCATGGGACAGGAATAAATTCACCCCTCCACTTT. Amino acid sequence: CASSLRHGTGINSPLHF.

The J gene is TRBJ2-7, the V gene TRBV5-1; TRBD1 or TRBD2 may be the D gene (5 bases each). V shed 4 bases and J shed 3 bases, with 14 bases lying between them. This CDR3 has 14 residues. From germline, CDR1 is SGHRS and CDR2 YFSETQ. CDR3 sequence reads: CASSTLRGDYEQYF. For the CDR3, the DNA is TGCGCCAGCAGCACTCTCCGGGGCGACTACGAGCAGTACTTC.

The V call is TRBV6-1, the J call TRBJ2-5; 10 nucleotides align to TRBD2. Germline loops: CDR1 MNHNS, CDR2 SASEGT. The CDR3 sequence is 16 residues long. The trim removed 0 bases at V and 5 bases at J, leaving 6 bases unmatched. The CDR3 nucleotides read TGTGCCAGCAGTGAAGCAAAGCGGGGGGGCTGGGAGACCCAGTACTTC. Its protein is CASSEAKRGGWETQYF.

The rearrangement links TRBV12-3 or TRBV12-4 to TRBJ2-1; D unresolved. The ends were cut back, 5 bases at V and 8 bases at J, with 13 bases in the middle. The CDR3 covers 13 residues. CDR3 sequence reads: CASSLVAGHEQFF. CDR3 DNA sequence: TGTGCCAGCAGTCTTGTCGCAGGCCATGAGCAGTTCTTC.

This chain connects TRBV6-5 to TRBJ2-1; weak D call: TRBD1 (6 bases). The CDR3 sequence is 13 residues long. Germline V CDR1 and CDR2: MNHEY, SVGAGI. Deletions cut 4 bases from V and 9 bases from J, with 13 bases between. This CDR3 reads CASSSGAAGEQFF. As DNA, the CDR3 is TGTGCCAGCAGTTCAGGGGCCGCAGGTGAGCAGTTCTTC.

This chain uses TRBV2 with TRBJ2-3; D is possibly TRBD2 (5 bases). V was trimmed by 2 bases and J by 8 bases, leaving 11 bases between them. This CDR3 is built from 13 residues. Germline V gives CDR1 SNHLY, CDR2 FYNNEI. CDR3 in amino acids: CASSERRLGTQYF. In nucleotides, the CDR3 is TGTGCCAGCAGTGAACGGAGGCTGGGTACGCAGTATTTT.